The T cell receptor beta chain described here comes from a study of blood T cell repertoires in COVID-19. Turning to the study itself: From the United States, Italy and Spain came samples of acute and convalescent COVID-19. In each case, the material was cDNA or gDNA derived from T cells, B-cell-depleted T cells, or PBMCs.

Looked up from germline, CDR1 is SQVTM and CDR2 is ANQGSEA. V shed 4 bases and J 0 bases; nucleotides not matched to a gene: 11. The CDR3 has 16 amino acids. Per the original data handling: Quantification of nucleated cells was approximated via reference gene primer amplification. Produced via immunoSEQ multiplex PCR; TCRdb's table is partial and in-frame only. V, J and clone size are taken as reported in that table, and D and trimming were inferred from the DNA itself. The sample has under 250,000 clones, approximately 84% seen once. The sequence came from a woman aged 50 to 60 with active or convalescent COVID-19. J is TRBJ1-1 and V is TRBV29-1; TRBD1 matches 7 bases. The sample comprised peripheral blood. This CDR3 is CSVGGLRQGLNTEAFF. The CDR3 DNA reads TGCAGCGTTGGGGGCCTTCGACAGGGACTGAACACTGAAGCTTTCTTT.